Shown below are 8 T cell receptor beta chains from a single sample sequenced in a study of blood T cell repertoires in COVID-19. Assay used: immunoSEQ multiplex PCR; TCRdb lists only in-frame clones, some missing. The sample holds around 71,000 clones, approximately 80% seen once. Specimen: peripheral blood. The receptors derive from a man aged 25 to 40 with COVID-19, enrolled during active disease.

This clone was counted a few times. J is TRBJ2-3 and V is TRBV18; D is unresolved. The CDR3 extends over 15 amino acids. Germline V gene lookup returns CDR1 KGHSH and CDR2 LQKENI. Trimming took 5 bases from V and 0 from J, leaving 12 bases between them. The CDR3 DNA reads TGTGCCAGCTCATTTTTCTCCGGGAGCACAGATACGCAGTATTTT. It is translated as CASSFFSGSTDTQYF.

The chain links TRBV5-4 to TRBJ2-3; D is unresolved. This CDR3 is 13 amino acids long. Per germline, CDR1 SGHNT and CDR2 YYREEE (reference sequence). V lost 4 bases to trimming and J lost 2 bases, with 8 bases between them. In DNA, the CDR3 is TGTGCCAGCAGCCGAGAATCCACAGATACGCAGTATTTT. It yields the protein CASSRESTDTQYF.

This clone appeared once. The chain links TRBV7-9 to TRBJ2-7; 9 bases line up with TRBD2. CDR3 length equals 14 residues. The J segment lost 0 bases and the V segment lost 4 bases, leaving 1 base of the junction unmatched. CDR1 and CDR2 (germline): SEHNR, FQNEAQ (reference sequence). DNA of the CDR3: TGTGCCAGCAGCTCAGCGGGAGGCTCCTACGAGCAGTACTTC. This codes for CASSSAGGSYEQYF.

This rearrangement joins TRBV7-9 to TRBJ2-1; 7 bases map to TRBD2. V lost 5 bases, J lost 12 bases, and 13 bases stayed unmatched. The CDR3 is 14 amino acids. Germline CDR1 SEHNR, CDR2 FQNEAQ (reference sequence). CDR3 nucleotides: TGTGCCAGCAGCACCAACCCGGCGGGAGAGGTGCAGTTCTTC. Translated, it gives CASSTNPAGEVQFF.

This clone has only a few counts. The gene calls are TRBV18 and TRBJ1-2, with 8 nucleotides matching TRBD1. Looked up from germline, CDR1 is KGHSH and CDR2 is LQKENI. This CDR3 has 14 residues. Trimming removed 6 bases from V and 13 bases from J; junction bases left unmatched: 16. Here the CDR3 reads CASSNDYGTGGTTF. CDR3 DNA sequence: TGTGCCAGCTCTAATGACTACGGGACAGGCGGTACCACCTTC.

J is TRBJ2-5 and V is TRBV24-1, with 11 bases identical to TRBD2. Losses at the gene ends were 7 bases for V and 2 bases for J; bases not matched to a gene: 5. CDR3 length: 15 residues. Germline-derived CDR1 and CDR2 are KGHDR and SFDVKD. CDR3 coding DNA: TGTGCCACCAGCCAAGGGACTAGCGGACAAGAGACCCAGTACTTC. Translating it yields CATSQGTSGQETQYF.

The rearrangement uses TRBV6-6 and TRBJ2-2; a possible D gene is TRBD1 (5 bases). Germline values: CDR1 MNHNY, CDR2 SVGAGI (reference sequence). CDR3 length equals 15 residues. V was cut by 2 bases and J by 2 bases, with 9 bases left in between. The CDR3: CASSYGQGNTGELFF. Here the CDR3 DNA reads TGTGCCAGCAGTTACGGGCAGGGAAACACCGGGGAGCTGTTTTTT.

This chain links TRBV6-1 with TRBJ2-1, with D maybe TRBD1 (5 bases). Germline V gene sequence: CDR1 MNHNS, CDR2 SASEGT. CDR3 length: 14 residues. Trimming took 0 bases from V and 5 from J, leaving 8 bases between them. CDR3 sequence (DNA): TGTGCCAGCAGTGAAGCAGGGGAACACAATGAGCAGTTCTTC. Translation gives CASSEAGEHNEQFF.